This TCR beta chain was sequenced in a study of regulatory T cells in long-lasting Graves disease. Overall study context: Recently diagnosed Graves' patients had received antithyroid drugs for under 3 months.

Ten or more counts support this clonotype. Its specificity is not known. Investigators prepared the TCR beta libraries by applying iRepertoire HTBI primers and Arm-PCR of CDR3 regions. TCRdb re-called the multiplex PCR reads with MiXCR, one entry per CDR3 protein. The sample shows over 200,000 distinct CDR3 sequences, approximately 18% of them seen only once. Study-level points and caveats: Repertoires from persistent disease leaned toward TRBV28, TRBJ1-2 and TRBJ2-5. Possibly, accuracy suffered from the small sample size.

V lost 1 base and J 8 bases, leaving 11 bases between the germline ends. The CDR3 sequence is 13 residues long. The germline V gene encodes CDR1 MGHRA and CDR2 YSYEKL. Time point reported: newly diagnosed GD, antithyroid drugs for less than 3 months. Extracted RNA from PBMCs served as the source of the TCR library. This same sample was also part of a study on T cells in Graves' hyperthyroidism and ophthalmopathy.

The chain links TRBV4-1 to TRBJ1-1; no definite D call. This sample comprised peripheral blood mononuclear cells (PBMCs), obtained at new diagnosis, from a patient treated with antithyroid drugs. The clonotype originates from a woman in her twenties or thirties with Graves disease. As DNA, the CDR3 is TGCGCCAGCAGCCAAGTTCGCGGAGGAGAAGCTTTCTTT. Its translation is CASSQVRGGEAFF.